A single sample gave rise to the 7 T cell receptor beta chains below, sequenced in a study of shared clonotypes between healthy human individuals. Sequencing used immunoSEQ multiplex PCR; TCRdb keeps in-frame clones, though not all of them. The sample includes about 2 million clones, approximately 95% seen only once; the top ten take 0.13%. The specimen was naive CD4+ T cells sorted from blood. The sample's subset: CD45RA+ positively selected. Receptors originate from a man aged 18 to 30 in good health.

This CDR3 reads CASSSRGTSLLRGGYTF. CDR3 nucleotides: TGTGCCAGCAGTTCCAGGGGGACATCCCTCCTCCGAGGGGGCTACACCTTC. The chain combines TRBV28 with TRBJ1-2, with 7 bases that match TRBD1. V trimming: 4 bases; J trimming: 8 bases; junction bases outside the gene matches: 19. This CDR3 has 17 amino acids. Germline values: CDR1 MDHEN, CDR2 SYDVKM.

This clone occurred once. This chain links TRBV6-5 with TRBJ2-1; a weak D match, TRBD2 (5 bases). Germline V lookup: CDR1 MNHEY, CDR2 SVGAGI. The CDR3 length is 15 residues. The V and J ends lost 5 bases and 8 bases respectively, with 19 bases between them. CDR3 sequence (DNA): TGTGCCAGCAGTACCCCTAAGACACGGCGGGATGAGCAGTTCTTC. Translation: CASSTPKTRRDEQFF.

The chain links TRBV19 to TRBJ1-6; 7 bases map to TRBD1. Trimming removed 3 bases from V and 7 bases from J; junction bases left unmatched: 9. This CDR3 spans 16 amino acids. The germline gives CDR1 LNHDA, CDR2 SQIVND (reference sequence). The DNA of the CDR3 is TGTGCCAGTAGTATTGGTAACAGGGGACTCAATTCACCCCTCCACTTT. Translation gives CASSIGNRGLNSPLHF.

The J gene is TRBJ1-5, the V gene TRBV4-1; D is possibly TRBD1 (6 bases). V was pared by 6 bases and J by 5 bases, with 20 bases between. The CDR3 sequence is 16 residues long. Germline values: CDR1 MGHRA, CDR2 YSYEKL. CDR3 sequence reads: CASRYRIGQLDQPQHF. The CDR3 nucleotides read TGCGCCAGCAGGTACAGGATCGGACAGTTAGATCAGCCCCAGCATTTT.

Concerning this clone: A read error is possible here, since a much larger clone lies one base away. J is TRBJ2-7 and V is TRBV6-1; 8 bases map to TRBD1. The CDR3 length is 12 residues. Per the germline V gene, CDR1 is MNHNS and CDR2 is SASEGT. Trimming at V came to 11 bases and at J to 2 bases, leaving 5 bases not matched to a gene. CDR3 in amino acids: CACMDRAYEQYF. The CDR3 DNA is TGTGCCTGCATGGACAGGGCCTACGAGCAGTACTTC.

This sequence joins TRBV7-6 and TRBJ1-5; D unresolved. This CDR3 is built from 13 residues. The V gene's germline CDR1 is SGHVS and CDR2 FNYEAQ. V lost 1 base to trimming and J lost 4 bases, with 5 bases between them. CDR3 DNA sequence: TGTGCCAGCAGCTTAGGAACGAATCAGCCCCAGCATTTT. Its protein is CASSLGTNQPQHF.

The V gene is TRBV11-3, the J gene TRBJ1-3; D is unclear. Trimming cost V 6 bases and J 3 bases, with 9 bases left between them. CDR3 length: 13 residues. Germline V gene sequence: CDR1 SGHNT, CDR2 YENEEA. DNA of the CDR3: TGTGCCAGCAGTTCGGACGGTGGAAACACCATATATTTT. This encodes CASSSDGGNTIYF.